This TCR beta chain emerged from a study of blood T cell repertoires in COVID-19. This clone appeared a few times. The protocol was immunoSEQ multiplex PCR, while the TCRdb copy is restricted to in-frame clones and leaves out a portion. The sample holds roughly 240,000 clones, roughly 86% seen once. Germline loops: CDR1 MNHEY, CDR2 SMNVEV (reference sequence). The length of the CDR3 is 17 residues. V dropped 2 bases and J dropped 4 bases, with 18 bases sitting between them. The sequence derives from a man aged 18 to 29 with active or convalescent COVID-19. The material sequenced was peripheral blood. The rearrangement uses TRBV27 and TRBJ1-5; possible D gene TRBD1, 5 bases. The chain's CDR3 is CASSLKWRQGINQPQHF. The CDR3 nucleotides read TGTGCCAGCAGTTTAAAATGGCGGCAGGGAATTAATCAGCCCCAGCATTTT.